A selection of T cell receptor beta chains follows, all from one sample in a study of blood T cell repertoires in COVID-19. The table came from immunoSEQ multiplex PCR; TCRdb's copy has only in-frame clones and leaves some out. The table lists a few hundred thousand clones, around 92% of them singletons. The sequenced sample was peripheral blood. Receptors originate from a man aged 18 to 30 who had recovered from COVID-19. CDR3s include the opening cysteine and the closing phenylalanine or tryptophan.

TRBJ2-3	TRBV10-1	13	CASRGQGTDTQYF
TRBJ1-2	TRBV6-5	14	CASRPGDRVRGYTF
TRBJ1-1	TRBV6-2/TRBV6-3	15	CASSSLDRGRGQAFF
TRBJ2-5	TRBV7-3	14	CASSLTGVSETQYF
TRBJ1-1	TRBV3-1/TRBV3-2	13	CASSQVRAREAFF
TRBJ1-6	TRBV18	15	CASSPLADLDSPLHF
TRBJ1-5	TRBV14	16	CASSQDQGTGNQPQHF
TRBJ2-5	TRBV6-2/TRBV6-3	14	CASSAQRGQETQYF
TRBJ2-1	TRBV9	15	CASSPEGDFYNEQFF
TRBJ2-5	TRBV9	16	CASSVGAGGLGETQYF
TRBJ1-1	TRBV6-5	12	CASGQPLTEAFF
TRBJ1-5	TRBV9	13	CASSAEAGGPQHF
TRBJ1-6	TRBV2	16	CASSAGPNIYNSPLHF
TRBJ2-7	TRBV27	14	CASSLTSGPSKQYF
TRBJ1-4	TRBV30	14	CAWSQANANEKLFF
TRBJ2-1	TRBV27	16	CASSLSQREWEWEQFF
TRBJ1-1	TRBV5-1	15	CASSLSSNGATEAFF
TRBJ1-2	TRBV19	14	CASSIDHGNYGYTF
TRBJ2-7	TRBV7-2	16	CASSLIRASGAYEQYF
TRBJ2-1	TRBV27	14	CASSPGTGRDEQFF
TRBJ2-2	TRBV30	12	CAWFRVAGELFF
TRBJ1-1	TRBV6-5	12	CASGTGVYMAFF
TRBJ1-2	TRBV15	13	CATSRDPNYGYTF
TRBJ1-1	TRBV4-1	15	CASSHRQGLNTEAFF
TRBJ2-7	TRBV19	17	CASSMWDTNRRSYEQYF
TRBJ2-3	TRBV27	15	CASSPGGRYTDTQYF
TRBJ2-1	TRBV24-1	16	CATSPRATSGDNEQFF
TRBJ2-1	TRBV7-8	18	CASSLPSGGDSSYNEQFF
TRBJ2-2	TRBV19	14	CASSIVLSAGELFF
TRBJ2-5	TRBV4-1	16	CASSPPLAGGQETQYF
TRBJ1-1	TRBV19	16	CASRGAKTGPNTEAFF
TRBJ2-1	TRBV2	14	CASSAGGARNEQFF
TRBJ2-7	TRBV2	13	CASRPRPGGEQYF
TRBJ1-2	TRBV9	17	CASSATPGERANYGYTF
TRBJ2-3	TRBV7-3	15	CASSPRGLVPDTQYF
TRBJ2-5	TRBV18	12	CASSPISTPMYF
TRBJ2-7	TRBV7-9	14	CASSPGGPFYEQYF
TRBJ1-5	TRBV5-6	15	CASSNRGVGNQPQHF
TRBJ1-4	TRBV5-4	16	CASSSRSAATNEKLFF
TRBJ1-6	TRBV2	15	CASRASGGYNSPLHF
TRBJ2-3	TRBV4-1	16	CASSPQTSAITDTQYF
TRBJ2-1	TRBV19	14	CASSPRDSINEQFF
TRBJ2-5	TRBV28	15	CASSDTLATQETQYF
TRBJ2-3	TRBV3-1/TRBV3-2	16	CASSLLGPRGTDTQYF
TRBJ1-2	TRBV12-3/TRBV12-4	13	CARDTTNSHGYTF
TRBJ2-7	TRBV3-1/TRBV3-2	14	CASSQSVLSYEQYF
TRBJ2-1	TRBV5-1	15	CASSPGTGGANEQFF
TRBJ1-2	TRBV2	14	CASSGTGGRYGYTF
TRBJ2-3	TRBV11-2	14	CASSLALATDTQYF
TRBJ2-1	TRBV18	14	CASSPPGQYNEQFF
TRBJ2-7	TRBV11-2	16	CASSPRGADAPGEQYF
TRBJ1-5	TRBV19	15	CASSIDWQSNQPQHF
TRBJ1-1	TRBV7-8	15	CASSFMTGSNTEAFF
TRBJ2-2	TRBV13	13	CASSSRGTGELFF
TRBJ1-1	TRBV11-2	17	CASSLDSDRGWNTEAFF
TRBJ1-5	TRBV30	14	CAWSLGTGDQPQHF
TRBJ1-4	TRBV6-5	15	CASSETGDFWEKLFF